This is a list of T cell receptor beta chains from one sample in a study of beta chain features in type 1 diabetes. The repertoire was sequenced with immunoSEQ multiplex PCR; TCRdb's copy has only in-frame clones and lacks some. The profile shows some 640,000 clones, 11% to 15% of them singletons. The source material was naive CD4+ T cells from blood. The receptors stem from a man between 18 and 29 years old with type 1 diabetes. CDR3s include the opening cysteine and the closing phenylalanine or tryptophan. D genes are given only for firm matches. Clone size is given for some rows only: seen once, a few or many times, or a class if the clone is expanded.

DNA: TGTGCCAGCAGTGGGGATGGAGGGTCGACAGATACGCAGTATTTT
CDR3: CASSGDGGSTDTQYF
D: NA
length: 15
size: NA
J: TRBJ2-3
V: TRBV2

DNA: TGTGCTTCAAGGGGAGATGTATGGCGAGCTTTCTTT
CDR3: CASRGDVWRAFF
D: NA
length: 12
size: NA
J: TRBJ1-1
V: TRBV28

DNA: TGTGCCATCAGGGCCACGACAGATCTGAGCGAGCAGTACTTC
CDR3: CAIRATTDLSEQYF
D: NA
length: 14
size: NA
J: TRBJ2-7
V: TRBV10-3

DNA: TGTGCCAGCAGTCCGCCCCAGGGGCCAGATACGCAGTATTTT
CDR3: CASSPPQGPDTQYF
D: NA
length: 14
size: NA
J: TRBJ2-3
V: TRBV6-5

DNA: TGCGCCAGCAGCTTCATCATTGGCCAAGCGGGCGATGAGCAGTTCTTC
CDR3: CASSFIIGQAGDEQFF
D: NA
length: 16
size: NA
J: TRBJ2-1
V: TRBV5-1

DNA: TGTGCCAGCTCTTCAGGGGACAATCAGCCCCAGCATTTT
CDR3: CASSSGDNQPQHF
D: NA
length: 13
size: NA
J: TRBJ1-5
V: TRBV27

DNA: TGTGCCAGCAGACCCTCCTCGGGGGGTTCTGGGGCCAACGTCCTGACTTTC
CDR3: CASRPSSGGSGANVLTF
D: TRBD2
length: 17
size: few
J: TRBJ2-6
V: TRBV2

DNA: TGTGCCAGCAGCCAACAGGGATGGAACACTGAAGCTTTCTTT
CDR3: CASSQQGWNTEAFF
D: NA
length: 14
size: few
J: TRBJ1-1
V: TRBV7-3

DNA: TGTGCCAGCAGCCTTCTCTCCGGGAGCCTGAACACCGGGGAGCTGTTTTTT
CDR3: CASSLLSGSLNTGELFF
D: NA
length: 17
size: NA
J: TRBJ2-2
V: TRBV14

DNA: TGCGCCAGCAGCCAAGTTCCCAAGAGCTATGGCTACACCTTC
CDR3: CASSQVPKSYGYTF
D: NA
length: 14
size: NA
J: TRBJ1-2
V: TRBV4-3

DNA: TGTGCCAGCAGCCCGCGGGTCCCCGGCGGATCACCCCTCCACTTT
CDR3: CASSPRVPGGSPLHF
D: NA
length: 15
size: few
J: TRBJ1-6
V: TRBV9

DNA: TGCAGCGTTGAGGTCGGGACAGGGGGTCGCGAGCAGTACTTC
CDR3: CSVEVGTGGREQYF
D: TRBD1
length: 14
size: few
J: TRBJ2-7
V: TRBV29-1

DNA: TGTGCCAGCAGCCTGGGGGGACAGACCTACGAGCAGTACTTC
CDR3: CASSLGGQTYEQYF
D: NA
length: 14
size: once
J: TRBJ2-7
V: TRBV5-4

DNA: TGTGCCTGGGCTGCGGGGGAACAGGAGAGATTC
CDR3: CAWAAGEQERF
D: TRBD2
length: 11
size: NA
J: TRBJ2-7
V: TRBV30

DNA: TGTGCCATCAGTGTAAGTCAGGCAGGGCTCGACGAGCAGTACTTC
CDR3: CAISVSQAGLDEQYF
D: NA
length: 15
size: few
J: TRBJ2-7
V: TRBV10-3

DNA: TGTGCCTGGAGTGTACGAAGCTCTGGGGCCAACGTCCTGACTTTC
CDR3: CAWSVRSSGANVLTF
D: NA
length: 15
size: few
J: TRBJ2-6
V: TRBV30

DNA: TGCGCCAGCAGCCACGGACCCCCAAACATTCAGTACTTC
CDR3: CASSHGPPNIQYF
D: NA
length: 13
size: few
J: TRBJ2-4
V: TRBV4-1

DNA: TGTGCCAGCAGCATAGGACAGGGGATCTACGAGCAGTACTTC
CDR3: CASSIGQGIYEQYF
D: TRBD1
length: 14
size: NA
J: TRBJ2-7
V: TRBV7-2

DNA: TGTGCCAGCAGCCAAGATTCGGGACAGGGGGACGAGCAGTTCTTC
CDR3: CASSQDSGQGDEQFF
D: TRBD1
length: 15
size: NA
J: TRBJ2-1
V: TRBV4-2